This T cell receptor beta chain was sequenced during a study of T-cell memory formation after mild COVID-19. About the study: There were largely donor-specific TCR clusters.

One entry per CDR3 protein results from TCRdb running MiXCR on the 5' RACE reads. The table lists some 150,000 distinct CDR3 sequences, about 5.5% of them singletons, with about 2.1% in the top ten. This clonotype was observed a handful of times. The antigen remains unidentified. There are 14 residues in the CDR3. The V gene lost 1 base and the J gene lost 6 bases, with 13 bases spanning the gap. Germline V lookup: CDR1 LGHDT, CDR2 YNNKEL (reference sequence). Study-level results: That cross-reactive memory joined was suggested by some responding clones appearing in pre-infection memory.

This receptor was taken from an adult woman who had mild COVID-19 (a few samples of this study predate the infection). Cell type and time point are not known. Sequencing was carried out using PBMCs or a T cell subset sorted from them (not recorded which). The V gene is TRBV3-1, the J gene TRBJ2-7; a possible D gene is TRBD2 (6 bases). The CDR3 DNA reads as TGTGCCAGCAGCCAAGTTTCGGGAGTTACCGAGCAGTACTTC. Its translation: CASSQVSGVTEQYF.